Given below is one T cell receptor beta chain in context. Its antigen is currently unknown. This sample was included in a study of shared clonotypes between healthy human individuals. CD8 cells regarded as naive lacked CD45RO, were positively chosen for CCR7, and omitted terminally differentiated effector memory CD45RA+ cells. The assay was immunoSEQ multiplex PCR, and TCRdb's table has in-frame clones only and misses some. Of about 2.2 million clones in the sample, approximately 92% are singletons; the top ten hold approximately 1.6%. Germline CDR1 reads MDHEN; CDR2 reads SYDVKM. V shed 3 bases, J shed 0 bases, and the junction held 3 bases outside the gene matches. The CDR3 has 16 residues. Study observations and caveats: An anticipated effect of sequencing depth on clonotype sharing among donors was recognized. Clonotypes not shared had lower generation probabilities than those common to all four donors. Limited genetic and exposure-history diversity came from having few donors.

The TCR comes from a man younger than 35 in good health. Some clones in this sample may be carry-over from other donors' samples. The sample comprised naive CD8+ T cells from PBMCs. The chain couples TRBV28 to TRBJ1-5, with TRBD1 matching over 9 bases. The CDR3 spells CASSFRTGDSNQPQHF. In nucleotides, the CDR3 is TGTGCCAGCAGTTTCCGGACAGGGGATAGCAATCAGCCCCAGCATTTT.